The clone carrying this TCR beta chain was seen a handful of times. This sample is drawn from a study of blood T cells in healthy people across ages. Combining a sample-barcoded 5' primer with a J-beta primer mix, a second PCR ran for 7 to 11 cycles. TCRdb passed the 5' RACE reads through MiXCR, listing each CDR3 protein once. In the table there are hundreds of thousands of distinct CDR3 sequences, 32% of which are singletons. Trimming shortened V by 5 bases and J by 6 bases, and 11 bases separated the two germline ends. Per germline, CDR1 SGHTA and CDR2 FQGNSA. This CDR3 comprises 14 residues. This rearrangement joins TRBV7-2 to TRBJ1-6, with D possibly being TRBD1 (5 bases). The sequenced material came from blood. The TCR was taken from a woman at least 80 years old in good health. DNA for the CDR3: TGTGCCAGCAGCCGCAGGGAAATTAATTCACCCCTCCACTTT. Protein: CASSRREINSPLHF.